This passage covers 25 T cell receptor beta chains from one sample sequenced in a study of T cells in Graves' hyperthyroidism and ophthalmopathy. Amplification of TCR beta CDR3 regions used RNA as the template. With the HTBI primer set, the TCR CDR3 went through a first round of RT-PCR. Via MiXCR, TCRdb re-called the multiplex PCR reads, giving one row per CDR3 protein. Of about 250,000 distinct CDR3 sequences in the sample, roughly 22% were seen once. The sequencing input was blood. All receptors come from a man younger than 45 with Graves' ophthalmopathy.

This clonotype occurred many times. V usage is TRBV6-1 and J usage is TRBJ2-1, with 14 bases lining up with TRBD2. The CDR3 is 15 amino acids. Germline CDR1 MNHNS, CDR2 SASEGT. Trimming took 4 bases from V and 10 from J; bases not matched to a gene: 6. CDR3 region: CASSAGLAGVGEQFF. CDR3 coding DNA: TGTGCCAGCAGTGCGGGACTAGCGGGAGTCGGCGAGCAGTTCTTC.

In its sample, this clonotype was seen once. CDR3 coding DNA: TGTGCCAGCAGCCAGATAAGGCTAGCGGGCTACGAGCAGTACTTC. It encodes CASSQIRLAGYEQYF. The chain uses TRBV3-1 and TRBJ2-7; 8 bases fit TRBD2. Germline V CDR1 and CDR2: LGHDT, YNNKEL (reference sequence). The ends lost 3 bases at V and 3 bases at J; junction bases unmatched: 7. The CDR3 extends over 15 amino acids.

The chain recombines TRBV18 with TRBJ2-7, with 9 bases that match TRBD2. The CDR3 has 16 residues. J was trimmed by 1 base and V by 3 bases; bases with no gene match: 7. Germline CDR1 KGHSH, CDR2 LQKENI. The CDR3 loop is CASSPSGRTTSYEQYF. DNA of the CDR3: TGTGCCAGCTCACCGAGCGGGAGGACTACTTCCTACGAGCAGTACTTC.

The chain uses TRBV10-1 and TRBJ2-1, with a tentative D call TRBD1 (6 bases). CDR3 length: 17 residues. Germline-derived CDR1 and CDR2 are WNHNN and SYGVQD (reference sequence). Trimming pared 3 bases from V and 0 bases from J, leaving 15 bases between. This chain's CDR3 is CASSDLSTGLSYNEQFF. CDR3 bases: TGCGCCAGCAGTGACTTATCGACAGGCCTCTCCTACAATGAGCAGTTCTTC.

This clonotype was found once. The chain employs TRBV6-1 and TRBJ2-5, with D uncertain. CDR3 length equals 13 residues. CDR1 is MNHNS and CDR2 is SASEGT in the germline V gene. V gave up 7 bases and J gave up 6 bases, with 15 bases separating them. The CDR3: CASTLSWTQTQYF. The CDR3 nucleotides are TGTGCCAGCACCCTCTCGTGGACCCAGACCCAGTACTTC.

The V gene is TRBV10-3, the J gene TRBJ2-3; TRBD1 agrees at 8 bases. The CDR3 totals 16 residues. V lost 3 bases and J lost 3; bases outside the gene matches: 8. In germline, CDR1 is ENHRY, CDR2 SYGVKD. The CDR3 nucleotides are TGTGCCATCAGTGACCGGCGACAGGGGCTAACAGATACGCAGTATTTT. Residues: CAISDRRQGLTDTQYF.

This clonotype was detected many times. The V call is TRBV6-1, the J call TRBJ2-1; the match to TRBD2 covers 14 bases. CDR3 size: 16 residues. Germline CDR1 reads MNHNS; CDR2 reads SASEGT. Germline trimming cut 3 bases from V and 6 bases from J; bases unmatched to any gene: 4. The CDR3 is CASSDRLAGGPNEQFF. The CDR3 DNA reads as TGTGCCAGCAGTGACCGACTAGCGGGAGGGCCCAATGAGCAGTTCTTC.

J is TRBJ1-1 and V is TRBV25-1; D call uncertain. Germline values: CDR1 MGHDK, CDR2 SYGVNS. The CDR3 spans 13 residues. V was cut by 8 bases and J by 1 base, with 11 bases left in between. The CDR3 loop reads CASSGSWNTEAFF. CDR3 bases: TGTGCCAGCTCTGGGAGTTGGAACACTGAAGCTTTCTTT.

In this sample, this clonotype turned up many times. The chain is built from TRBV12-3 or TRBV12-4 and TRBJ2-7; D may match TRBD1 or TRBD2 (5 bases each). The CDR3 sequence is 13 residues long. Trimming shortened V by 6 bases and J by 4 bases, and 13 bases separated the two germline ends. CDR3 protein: CASSPGTHYEQYF. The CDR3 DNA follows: TGTGCCAGCAGCCCCGGGACGCATTACGAGCAGTACTTC.

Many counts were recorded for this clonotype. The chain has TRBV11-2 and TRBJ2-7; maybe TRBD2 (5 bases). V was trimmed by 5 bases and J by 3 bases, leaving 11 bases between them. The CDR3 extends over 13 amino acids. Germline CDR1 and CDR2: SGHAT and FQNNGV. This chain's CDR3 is CASSPDSNYEQYF. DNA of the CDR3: TGTGCCAGCAGCCCGGACTCGAACTACGAGCAGTACTTC. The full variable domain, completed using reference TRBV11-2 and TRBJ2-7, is EAGVAQSPRYKIIEKRQSVAFWCNPISGHATLYWYQQILGQGPKLLIQFQNNGVVDDSQLPKDRFSAERLKGVDSTLKIQPAKLEDSAVYLCASSPDSNYEQYFGPGTRLTVT.

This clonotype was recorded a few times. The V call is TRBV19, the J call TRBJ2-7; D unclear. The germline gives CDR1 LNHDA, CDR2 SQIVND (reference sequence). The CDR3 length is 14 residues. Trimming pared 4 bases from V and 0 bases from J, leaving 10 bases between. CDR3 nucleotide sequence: TGTGCCAGTAGTAAGGGCGGAATCTCCTACGAGCAGTACTTC. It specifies CASSKGGISYEQYF.

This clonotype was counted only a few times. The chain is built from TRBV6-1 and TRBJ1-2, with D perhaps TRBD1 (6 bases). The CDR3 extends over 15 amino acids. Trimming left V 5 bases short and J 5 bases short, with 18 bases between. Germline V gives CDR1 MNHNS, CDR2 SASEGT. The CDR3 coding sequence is TGTGCCAGCAGTCCTACAGGGACCGCTAGGTATGGCTACACCTTC. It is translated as CASSPTGTARYGYTF.

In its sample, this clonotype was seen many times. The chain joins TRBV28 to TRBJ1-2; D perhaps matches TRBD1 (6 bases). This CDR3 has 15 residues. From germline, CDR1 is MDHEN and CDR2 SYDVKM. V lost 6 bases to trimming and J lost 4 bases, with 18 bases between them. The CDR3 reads CASRQMGADIYGYTF. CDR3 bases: TGTGCCAGCAGGCAAATGGGGGCAGATATCTATGGCTACACCTTC.

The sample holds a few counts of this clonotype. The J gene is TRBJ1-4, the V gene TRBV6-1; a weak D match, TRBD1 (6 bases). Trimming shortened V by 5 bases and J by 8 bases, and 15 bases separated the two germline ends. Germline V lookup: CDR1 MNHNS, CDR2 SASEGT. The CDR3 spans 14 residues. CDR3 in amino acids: CASSSPTGREKLFF. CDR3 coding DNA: TGTGCCAGCAGTTCTCCCACAGGGCGAGAAAAACTGTTTTTT.

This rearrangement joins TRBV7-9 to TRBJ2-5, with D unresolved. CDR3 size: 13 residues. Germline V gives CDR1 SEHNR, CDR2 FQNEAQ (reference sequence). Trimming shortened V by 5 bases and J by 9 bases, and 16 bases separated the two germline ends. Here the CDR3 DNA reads TGTGCCAGCAGCCATCCGTCTTGGATACCCCAGTACTTC. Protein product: CASSHPSWIPQYF.

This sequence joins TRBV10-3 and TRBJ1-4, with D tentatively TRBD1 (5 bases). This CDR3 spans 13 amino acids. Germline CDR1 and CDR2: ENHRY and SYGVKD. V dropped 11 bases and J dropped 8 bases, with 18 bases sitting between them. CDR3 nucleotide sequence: TGTGCCGCCGGGAGGGGCGGGAACGAAAAACTGTTTTTT. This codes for CAAGRGGNEKLFF.

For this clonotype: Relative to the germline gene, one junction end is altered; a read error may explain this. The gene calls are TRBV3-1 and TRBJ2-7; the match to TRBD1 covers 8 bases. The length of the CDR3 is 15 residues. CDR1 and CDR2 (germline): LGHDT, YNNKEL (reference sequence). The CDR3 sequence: CACSQDYRGYYEQYF. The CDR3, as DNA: TGTGCCTGCAGCCAAGACTACAGGGGGTACTACGAGCAGTACTTC.

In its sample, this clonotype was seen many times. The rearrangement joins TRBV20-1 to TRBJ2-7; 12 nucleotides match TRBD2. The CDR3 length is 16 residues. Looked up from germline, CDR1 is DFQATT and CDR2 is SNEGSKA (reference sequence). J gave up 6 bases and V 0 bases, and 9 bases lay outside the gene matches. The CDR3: CSAREGLAGAQGEQYF. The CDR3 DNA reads TGCAGTGCTAGAGAGGGACTAGCGGGCGCCCAGGGCGAGCAGTACTTC.

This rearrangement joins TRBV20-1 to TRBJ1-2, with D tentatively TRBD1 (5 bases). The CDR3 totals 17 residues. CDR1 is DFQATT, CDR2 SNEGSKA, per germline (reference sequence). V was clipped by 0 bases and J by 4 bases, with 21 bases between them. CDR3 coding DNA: TGCAGTGCTAGAGAAGGCGTCAAAGGGCCAAGGGGCTATGGCTACACCTTC. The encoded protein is CSAREGVKGPRGYGYTF.

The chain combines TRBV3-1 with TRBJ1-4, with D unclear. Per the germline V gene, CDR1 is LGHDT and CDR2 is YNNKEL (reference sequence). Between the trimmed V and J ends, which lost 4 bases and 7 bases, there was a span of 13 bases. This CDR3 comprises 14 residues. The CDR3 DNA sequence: TGTGCCAGCAGCCCCCCGGACGGCTCTGAAAAACTGTTTTTT. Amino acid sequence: CASSPPDGSEKLFF.

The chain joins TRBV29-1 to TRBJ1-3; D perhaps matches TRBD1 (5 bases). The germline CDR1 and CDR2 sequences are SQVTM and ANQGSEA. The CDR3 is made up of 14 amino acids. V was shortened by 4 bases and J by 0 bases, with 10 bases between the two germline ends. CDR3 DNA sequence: TGCAGCGTTGGGGGACGGGGCTCTGGAAACACCATATATTTT. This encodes CSVGGRGSGNTIYF.

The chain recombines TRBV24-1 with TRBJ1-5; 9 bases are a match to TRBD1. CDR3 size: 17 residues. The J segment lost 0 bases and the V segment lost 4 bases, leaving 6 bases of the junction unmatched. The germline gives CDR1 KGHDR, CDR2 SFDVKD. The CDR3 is CATSETRQGGSNQPQHF. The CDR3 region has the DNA TGTGCCACCAGTGAGACCCGACAGGGGGGTAGCAATCAGCCCCAGCATTTT.

CDR3 loop: CAISAGLSGGTGELFF. DNA of the CDR3: TGTGCCATCAGTGCGGGTCTCAGCGGGGGCACCGGGGAGCTGTTTTTT. The chain has TRBV10-3 and TRBJ2-2; TRBD2 matches at 8 bases. V trimming: 4 bases; J trimming: 4 bases; junction bases outside the gene matches: 8. Per the germline V gene, CDR1 is ENHRY and CDR2 is SYGVKD. The CDR3 covers 16 residues.

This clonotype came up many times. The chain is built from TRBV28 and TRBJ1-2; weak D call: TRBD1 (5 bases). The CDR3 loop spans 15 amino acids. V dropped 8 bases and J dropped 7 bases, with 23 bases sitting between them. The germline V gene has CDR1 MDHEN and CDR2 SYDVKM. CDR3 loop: CASLPNAFTGGGYTF. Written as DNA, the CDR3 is TGTGCCAGCCTTCCTAATGCGTTCACCGGGGGTGGCTACACCTTC.

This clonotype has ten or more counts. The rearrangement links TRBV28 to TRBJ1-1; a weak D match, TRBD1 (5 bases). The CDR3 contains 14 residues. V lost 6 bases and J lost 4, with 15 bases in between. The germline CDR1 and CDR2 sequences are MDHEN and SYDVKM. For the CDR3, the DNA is TGTGCCAGCAGAATTAACAGGTTGCCCACTGAAGCTTTCTTT. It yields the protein CASRINRLPTEAFF.